This T cell receptor beta chain was identified during a study of control samples from healthy donors and cancer patients. Sequencing used immunoSEQ multiplex PCR; TCRdb keeps in-frame clones, though not all of them. This table has under 150,000 clones, around 88% appearing once. V gave up 0 bases and J gave up 0 bases, with 8 bases separating them. The CDR3 length is 15 residues. Germline V gene data show CDR1 as MNHEY and CDR2 as SVGAGI. The source of this sequence is a man between 40 and 49 years old in good health. V gene TRBV6-5 combines with J gene TRBJ1-1; D remains ambiguous. Input material: blood. The CDR3 coding sequence is TGTGCCAGCAGTTACTCGACGCAGGTGAACACTGAAGCTTTCTTT. Protein product: CASSYSTQVNTEAFF.